This T cell receptor beta chain is from a study of blood T cell repertoires in COVID-19. Whole-study context: The analysed material was cDNA or gDNA that came from T cells, B-cell-depleted T cells, or PBMCs.

This table comes from immunoSEQ multiplex PCR, and its TCRdb copy is limited to in-frame clones, with some not included. The table shows about 160,000 clones, with 89% occurring only once. The CDR3 consists of 16 residues. This receptor was taken from a man aged 55-75 years with acute or convalescent COVID-19. The chain combines TRBV21-1 with TRBJ1-5. TRBV21-1 is flagged as a pseudogene. Sequencing was carried out using peripheral blood. CDR3 sequence reads: CASSGWDLVGNQPQHF. The CDR3 DNA follows: TGTGCCAGCAGCGGTTGGGACTTGGTGGGCAATCAGCCCCAGCATTTT.